These T cell receptor beta chains were read from a single sample in a study of blood T cell repertoires in COVID-19. Repertoires were generated with immunoSEQ multiplex PCR, while TCRdb's copy carries only in-frame clones and drops some. The data contain about 190,000 clones, roughly 80% of them singletons. Input material: peripheral blood. These receptors originate from a man aged 55-75 years with active or convalescent COVID-19. Each CDR3 is given with its conserved first and last residue. The D gene is left open where the match is weak. A row's size may be missing; if present it is once, few, many or a size class.

J: TRBJ2-7
length: 14
V: TRBV7-6
size: -
D: -
CDR3: CASSPIRGTYEQYF
DNA: TGTGCCAGCAGCCCTATTAGAGGGACCTACGAGCAGTACTTC

J: TRBJ2-5
length: 13
V: TRBV27
size: -
D: -
CDR3: CASTRGGSETQYF
DNA: TGTGCCAGCACTCGCGGGGGCTCGGAGACCCAGTACTTC

J: TRBJ2-7
length: 13
V: TRBV4-2
size: -
D: -
CDR3: CASSQEGGGEQYF
DNA: TGTGCCAGCAGCCAAGAAGGGGGTGGCGAGCAGTACTTC

J: TRBJ1-5
length: 14
V: TRBV28
size: -
D: TRBD1
CDR3: CASKTGGVYQPQHF
DNA: TGTGCCAGTAAAACAGGGGGCGTTTATCAGCCCCAGCATTTT

J: TRBJ1-2
length: 14
V: TRBV6-5
size: once
D: TRBD1
CDR3: CASSRGQRTYGYTF
DNA: TGTGCCAGCAGCCGGGGACAGCGGACATACGGCTACACCTTC

J: TRBJ2-1
length: 13
V: TRBV4-3
size: -
D: -
CDR3: CASSQDWRNEQFF
DNA: TGCGCCAGCAGCCAAGATTGGAGAAATGAGCAGTTCTTC

J: TRBJ2-3
length: 14
V: TRBV6-2/TRBV6-3
size: once
D: -
CDR3: CASSPPGNTDTQYF
DNA: TGTGCCAGCAGTCCCCCGGGTAACACAGATACGCAGTATTTT

J: TRBJ2-7
length: 13
V: TRBV5-1
size: -
D: TRBD1
CDR3: CASSLGRQGEQYF
DNA: TGCGCCAGCAGCTTGGGACGACAGGGCGAGCAGTACTTC

J: TRBJ2-7
length: 14
V: TRBV18
size: -
D: TRBD2
CDR3: CASSPRKRDYEQYF
DNA: TGTGCCAGCTCACCAAGGAAGCGGGACTACGAGCAGTACTTC

J: TRBJ1-2
length: 12
V: TRBV29-1
size: -
D: TRBD1
CDR3: CSAGDRDYGYTF
DNA: TGCAGCGCCGGGGACAGGGACTATGGCTACACCTTC

J: TRBJ1-5
length: 13
V: TRBV28
size: once
D: -
CDR3: CASSFGGHQPQHF
DNA: TGTGCCAGCAGTTTCGGGGGGCATCAGCCCCAGCATTTT

J: TRBJ2-6
length: 14
V: TRBV18
size: -
D: -
CDR3: CASSPGAGANVLTF
DNA: TGTGCCAGCTCACCAGGGGCCGGGGCCAACGTCCTGACTTTC

J: TRBJ2-1
length: 18
V: TRBV27
size: -
D: TRBD2
CDR3: CASSLSNLILRGVSEQFF
DNA: TGTGCCAGCAGTTTATCGAATTTGATTTTGCGGGGGGTTTCTGAGCAGTTCTTC

J: TRBJ1-3
length: 16
V: TRBV20-1
size: few
D: -
CDR3: CSASRTAQLSGNTIYF
DNA: TGCAGTGCTAGTAGGACAGCGCAACTCTCTGGAAACACCATATATTTT

J: TRBJ2-3
length: 17
V: TRBV4-3
size: few
D: TRBD2
CDR3: CASSQNPSGSRSDTQYF
DNA: TGCGCCAGCAGCCAGAACCCTAGCGGGAGTAGGTCAGATACGCAGTATTTT

J: TRBJ2-7
length: 16
V: TRBV28
size: -
D: -
CDR3: CASSLSRGAGSYEQYF
DNA: TGTGCCAGCAGTTTATCCCGGGGGGCAGGGTCCTACGAGCAGTACTTC

J: TRBJ2-1
length: 14
V: TRBV7-3
size: few
D: -
CDR3: CASSVRGSHNEQFF
DNA: TGTGCCAGCAGCGTTAGGGGGTCCCACAATGAGCAGTTCTTC

J: TRBJ2-7
length: 16
V: TRBV27
size: -
D: TRBD2
CDR3: CASSFYASGVSYEQYF
DNA: TGTGCCAGCAGTTTCTACGCTAGCGGGGTCTCCTACGAGCAGTACTTC

J: TRBJ2-7
length: 13
V: TRBV12-3/TRBV12-4
size: -
D: -
CDR3: CASKGRVDYEQYF
DNA: TGTGCCAGCAAGGGCAGGGTTGACTACGAGCAGTACTTC

J: TRBJ2-5
length: 14
V: TRBV28
size: once
D: TRBD1
CDR3: CASRATGGGETQYF
DNA: TGTGCCAGCAGAGCAACAGGGGGCGGGGAGACCCAGTACTTC

J: TRBJ2-7
length: 12
V: TRBV5-4
size: -
D: -
CDR3: CASSLRGYEQYF
DNA: TGTGCCAGCAGCTTAAGGGGCTACGAGCAGTACTTC

J: TRBJ1-1
length: 13
V: TRBV11-3
size: -
D: -
CDR3: CASSLDRWSEAFF
DNA: TGTGCCAGCAGCTTAGATCGATGGAGTGAAGCTTTCTTT

J: TRBJ2-7
length: 14
V: TRBV5-1
size: -
D: TRBD1
CDR3: CASSWAGQGYEQYF
DNA: TGCGCCAGCAGCTGGGCGGGACAGGGATACGAGCAGTACTTC

J: TRBJ2-3
length: 15
V: TRBV4-3
size: -
D: TRBD2
CDR3: CASSLVAGVADTQYF
DNA: TGCGCCAGCAGCCTAGTAGCGGGAGTCGCAGATACGCAGTATTTT

J: TRBJ2-3
length: 18
V: TRBV24-1
size: -
D: -
CDR3: CATSDPGKYRTNSDTQYF
DNA: TGTGCCACCAGTGATCCGGGGAAATATAGGACTAACTCCGATACGCAGTATTTT

J: TRBJ2-1
length: 21
V: TRBV15
size: -
D: -
CDR3: CATSRGERESLSSYLYNEQFF
DNA: TGTGCCACCAGCAGAGGGGAACGGGAGTCCCTTTCCTCATACCTCTACAATGAGCAGTTCTTC

J: TRBJ1-5
length: 15
V: TRBV7-2
size: -
D: TRBD1
CDR3: CASSLGQGVGQPQHF
DNA: TGTGCCAGCAGCTTGGGACAGGGGGTAGGTCAGCCCCAGCATTTT

J: TRBJ2-3
length: 18
V: TRBV4-3
size: -
D: TRBD2
CDR3: CASSQGGGTSIGTDTQYF
DNA: TGCGCCAGCAGCCAAGGGGGGGGGACTAGCATTGGCACAGATACGCAGTATTTT

J: TRBJ2-1
length: 15
V: TRBV5-4
size: few
D: TRBD2
CDR3: CASSPGLAENNEQFF
DNA: TGTGCCAGCAGCCCGGGACTAGCGGAGAACAATGAGCAGTTCTTC

J: TRBJ2-6
length: 16
V: TRBV28
size: once
D: TRBD1
CDR3: CASRSGQGAGANVLTF
DNA: TGTGCCAGCCGATCGGGACAGGGGGCTGGGGCCAACGTCCTGACTTTC

J: TRBJ2-1
length: 16
V: TRBV11-1
size: -
D: TRBD1
CDR3: CASSLGQGRRYNEQFF
DNA: TGTGCCAGCAGCCTGGGACAGGGGAGGAGGTACAATGAGCAGTTCTTC

J: TRBJ2-5
length: 14
V: TRBV24-1
size: once
D: TRBD2
CDR3: CATSVGGGQETQYF
DNA: TGTGCCACCAGTGTGGGGGGGGGCCAAGAGACCCAGTACTTC

J: TRBJ2-7
length: 13
V: TRBV13
size: -
D: TRBD2
CDR3: CASSLREGYEQYF
DNA: TGTGCCAGCAGCTTGCGGGAGGGCTACGAGCAGTACTTC